These 22 T cell receptor beta chains originate from one sample sequenced in a study of blood T cell repertoires in COVID-19. The method was immunoSEQ multiplex PCR; TCRdb's version includes in-frame clones alone and lacks a portion of them. The profile shows over 100,000 clones, just over 85% of them singletons. Sequenced: peripheral blood. These receptors were obtained from a man aged 40-50 years with acute or convalescent COVID-19.

V usage is TRBV6-5 and J usage is TRBJ1-1; D gene uncertain. V gave up 5 bases and J gave up 3 bases, with 16 bases separating them. The CDR3 length is 15 residues. Germline CDR1 and CDR2: MNHEY and SVGAGI. CDR3 bases: TGTGCCAGCAGTCTACCTCGAGGCGATTACACTGAAGCTTTCTTT. Its protein is CASSLPRGDYTEAFF.

The chain employs TRBV12-3 or TRBV12-4 and TRBJ1-5; 7 bases line up with TRBD1. V was pared by 8 bases and J by 6 bases, with 7 bases of the junction left unmatched. The CDR3 contains 13 residues. The CDR3 is CASSRDRSQPQHF. The CDR3 DNA sequence: TGTGCCAGCTCCCGGGACAGAAGTCAGCCCCAGCATTTT.

This chain links TRBV24-1 with TRBJ2-7, with 7 bases identical to TRBD1. The CDR3 is 14 amino acids. J gave up 5 bases and V 6 bases, and 9 bases lay outside the gene matches. In germline, CDR1 is KGHDR, CDR2 SFDVKD. This CDR3 reads CATSKTGTANEQYF. CDR3 bases: TGTGCCACCAGTAAGACAGGGACGGCGAACGAGCAGTACTTC.

CDR3 loop: CAWTAIFNWEGTGNTIYF. CDR3 nucleotides: TGTGCCTGGACCGCAATTTTTAATTGGGAGGGCACTGGAAACACCATATATTTT. V and J are TRBV30 and TRBJ1-3, with D uncertain. The CDR3 runs 18 residues. Per the germline V gene, CDR1 is GTSNPN and CDR2 is SVGIG (reference sequence). Between the trimmed V and J ends, which lost 4 bases and 2 bases, there was a span of 24 bases.

The chain carries TRBV2 and TRBJ2-2, with D unclear. From germline, CDR1 is SNHLY and CDR2 FYNNEI. Trimming took 1 base from V and 1 from J, leaving 7 bases between them. The length of the CDR3 is 15 residues. The CDR3 DNA follows: TGTGCCAGCAGTGAAGTTCCGGTGAACACCGGGGAGCTGTTTTTT. Its protein is CASSEVPVNTGELFF.

The chain recombines TRBV27 with TRBJ1-5; weak D call: TRBD1 (5 bases). Germline V gives CDR1 MNHEY, CDR2 SMNVEV (reference sequence). Deletions cut 7 bases from V and 1 base from J, with 17 bases between. The length of the CDR3 is 16 residues. The CDR3 protein is CASKYGGSGSNQPQHF. The DNA for the CDR3 is TGTGCCAGCAAATACGGGGGGAGTGGGAGCAATCAGCCCCAGCATTTT.

The gene calls are TRBV5-1 and TRBJ2-5; 9 bases line up with TRBD2. The CDR3 covers 16 residues. Germline V gene data show CDR1 as SGHRS and CDR2 as YFSETQ. V lost 0 bases, J lost 5 bases, and 8 bases stayed unmatched. Here the CDR3 reads CASSLEIAGAKETQYF. In DNA form, the CDR3 reads TGCGCCAGCAGCTTGGAAATAGCGGGGGCCAAGGAGACCCAGTACTTC.

The chain joins TRBV4-1 to TRBJ1-4, with unresolved D. CDR1 and CDR2 from the germline V gene are MGHRA and YSYEKL. V was shortened by 1 base and J by 4 bases, with 13 bases between the two germline ends. The CDR3 runs 16 residues. CDR3 region: CASSQVVRDLNEKLFF. The CDR3 nucleotides are TGCGCCAGCAGCCAAGTGGTGCGGGATCTTAATGAAAAACTGTTTTTT.

This chain joins TRBV19 and TRBJ2-5; 7 bases are a match to TRBD1. This CDR3 is 13 amino acids long. The V segment lost 10 bases and the J segment 3 bases; nucleotides outside the gene matches: 8. CDR1 LNHDA and CDR2 SQIVND come from the germline V gene (reference sequence). Written as DNA, the CDR3 is TGTGCCACCCTAGAGGGGGCAGAAGAGACCCAGTACTTC. It yields the protein CATLEGAEETQYF.

The rearrangement links TRBV2 to TRBJ2-1, with TRBD2 matching over 13 bases. Germline CDR1 SNHLY, CDR2 FYNNEI. J was trimmed by 6 bases and V by 1 base; bases with no gene match: 9. CDR3 length: 18 residues. For the CDR3, the DNA is TGTGCCAGCAGTGAAGAAAGGCGGGGACTAGCGGGGATCAATGAGCAGTTCTTC. Residues: CASSEERRGLAGINEQFF.

This chain connects TRBV7-6 to TRBJ2-5; D is unresolved. In germline, CDR1 is SGHVS, CDR2 FNYEAQ. Trimming took 5 bases from V and 5 from J, leaving 9 bases between them. This CDR3 is built from 12 residues. This CDR3 is CASSPVGETQYF. The CDR3 DNA reads as TGTGCCAGCAGCCCGGTCGGGGAGACCCAGTACTTC.

The J gene is TRBJ2-1, the V gene TRBV5-1, with D perhaps TRBD1 (8 bases). Germline values: CDR1 SGHRS, CDR2 YFSETQ. The CDR3 is made up of 17 amino acids. V lost 2 bases to trimming and J lost 1 base, with 16 bases between them. The CDR3 bases are TGCGCCAGCAGCTTAATACACAGGGGGGGATCCTACAATGAGCAGTTCTTC. It encodes CASSLIHRGGSYNEQFF.

The J gene is TRBJ1-5, the V gene TRBV6-5, with D hard to call. This CDR3 has 12 residues. CDR1 is MNHEY and CDR2 is SVGAGI in the germline V gene. V lost 7 bases to trimming and J lost 3 bases, with 7 bases between them. This CDR3 is CASKRDNQPQHF. The CDR3 nucleotides are TGTGCCAGCAAACGGGACAATCAGCCCCAGCATTTT.

The chain uses TRBV7-2 and TRBJ1-5; D is unresolved. CDR3 length: 15 residues. Germline V gene sequence: CDR1 SGHTA, CDR2 FQGNSA. V dropped 2 bases and J dropped 3 bases, with 11 bases sitting between them. The CDR3 is CASSLNRNTNQPQHF. Here the CDR3 DNA reads TGTGCCAGCAGCTTAAACCGCAACACCAATCAGCCCCAGCATTTT.

V is TRBV9 and J is TRBJ1-1; the D gene is possibly TRBD1 (6 bases). This CDR3 has 17 amino acids. In germline, CDR1 is SGDLS, CDR2 YYNGEE. Trimming stripped 4 bases from V and 0 bases from J, with 19 bases between. CDR3 amino acids: CASSPRQVTTMNTEAFF. The CDR3 DNA reads as TGTGCCAGCAGCCCCCGACAGGTTACAACCATGAACACTGAAGCTTTCTTT.

This clone was counted only a few times. The chain links TRBV30 to TRBJ2-6; no clear D gene. Germline CDR1 is GTSNPN and CDR2 is SVGIG (reference sequence). Trimming pared 3 bases from V and 0 bases from J, leaving 9 bases between. CDR3 length equals 15 residues. CDR3 sequence (DNA): TGTGCCTGGAGGGTTACTAACTCTGGGGCCAACGTCCTGACTTTC. Translated: CAWRVTNSGANVLTF.

The V gene is TRBV2, the J gene TRBJ2-5; TRBD1 matches 9 bases. The ends lost 6 bases at V and 2 bases at J; junction bases unmatched: 4. CDR1 is SNHLY, CDR2 FYNNEI, per germline. The CDR3 has 14 residues. In DNA form, the CDR3 reads TGTGCCAGCAGCGGACAGGGGATACAAGAGACCCAGTACTTC. This codes for CASSGQGIQETQYF.

The rearrangement links TRBV10-2 to TRBJ2-3; the D gene is possibly TRBD1 (6 bases). Germline V lookup: CDR1 WSHSY, CDR2 SAAADI. Trimming removed 1 base at V and 8 bases at J, with 13 bases between. CDR3 size: 14 residues. The CDR3 sequence: CASSEYEGHSTQYF. In DNA, the CDR3 is TGCGCCAGCAGTGAGTACGAGGGACACAGTACGCAGTATTTT.

V usage is TRBV5-5 and J usage is TRBJ2-1, with TRBD2 matching over 12 bases. The V segment lost 4 bases and the J segment 6 bases; nucleotides outside the gene matches: 5. The length of the CDR3 is 15 residues. Germline-derived CDR1 and CDR2 are SGHKS and YYEKEE (reference sequence). The CDR3 DNA reads as TGTGCCAGCAGCCCGACTAGCGGGAGTGTCAATGAGCAGTTCTTC. This sequence encodes CASSPTSGSVNEQFF. The full variable domain, in which reference TRBV5-5 and TRBJ2-1 provide the parts outside the CDR3, is DAGVTQSPTHLIKTRGQQVTLRCSPISGHKSVSWYQQVLGQGPQFIFQYYEKEERGRGNFPDRFSARQFPNYSSELNVNALLLGDSALYLCASSPTSGSVNEQFFGPGTRLTVL.

V gene TRBV12-1 combines with J gene TRBJ2-7; the table's TRBD1 call for D was not verified on the DNA. TRBV12-1 is described as a pseudogene. There are 15 residues in the CDR3. The CDR3 DNA follows: TGTGCCAGCAGCCCCCGGGACAGGGTTTTCTACGAGCAGTACTTC. It codes for CASSPRDRVFYEQYF.

The CDR3 here is CAWSVRGGRQYF. DNA for the CDR3: TGTGCCTGGAGTGTACGCGGGGGGAGGCAGTACTTC. The V call is TRBV30, the J call TRBJ2-7, with TRBD2 matching 8 bases. Germline trimming cut 0 bases from V and 9 bases from J; bases unmatched to any gene: 4. The CDR3 contains 12 residues. CDR1 is GTSNPN, CDR2 SVGIG, per germline (reference sequence).

The J gene is TRBJ1-2, the V gene TRBV29-1, with TRBD1 matching 8 bases. In germline, CDR1 is SQVTM, CDR2 ANQGSEA. J gave up 8 bases and V 7 bases, and 6 bases lay outside the gene matches. This CDR3 comprises 11 residues. The CDR3 bases are TGCAGCGGCTGGACAGGGTACGGCTACACCTTC. Translation gives CSGWTGYGYTF.